The 24 T cell receptor beta chains below all came from one sample that was sequenced in a study of response to subunit inactivated influenza vaccine. One entry per CDR3 protein results from TCRdb running MiXCR on the RT-PCR reads. The sample has hundreds of thousands of distinct CDR3 sequences, around a sixth seen once; the top ten hold about 9.9%. Source: PBMCs from blood, taken 11 to 12 days after vaccination. The receptors were gathered from a man in his fifties or sixties who received an inactivated influenza vaccine.

The V call is TRBV5-1, the J call TRBJ2-3, with D perhaps TRBD1 (5 bases). CDR1 SGHRS and CDR2 YFSETQ come from the germline V gene. V was pared by 0 bases and J by 0 bases, with 8 bases between. This CDR3 comprises 15 residues. The CDR3 DNA reads as TGCGCCAGCAGCTTGGAAGGGGATAGCACAGATACGCAGTATTTT. Amino acids: CASSLEGDSTDTQYF.

J is TRBJ1-6 and V is TRBV20-1; 12 bases are shared with TRBD1. V trimming: 6 bases; J trimming: 7 bases; junction bases outside the gene matches: 7. This CDR3 comprises 15 residues. Germline CDR1 reads DFQATT; CDR2 reads SNEGSKA (reference sequence). CDR3 residues: CSADEGQGANSPLHF. The CDR3, as DNA: TGCAGTGCAGATGAGGGACAGGGGGCAAATTCACCCCTCCACTTT.

The CDR3 reads CASNHRGKNNEQFF. CDR3 DNA sequence: TGTGCCAGCAATCACAGGGGAAAAAACAATGAGCAGTTCTTC. The chain couples TRBV6-2 or TRBV6-3 to TRBJ2-1; 7 nucleotides agree with TRBD1. V trimming: 7 bases; J trimming: 5 bases; junction bases outside the gene matches: 8. The germline V gene encodes CDR1 MNHEY and CDR2 SVGEGT. This CDR3 is 14 amino acids long.

The V call is TRBV28, the J call TRBJ2-2; weak D call: TRBD1 (6 bases). The V end was cut by 2 bases, the J end by 1 base, with 11 bases between. Per the germline V gene, CDR1 is MDHEN and CDR2 is SYDVKM. This CDR3 has 16 amino acids. The CDR3 reads CASSLIGTLNTGELFF. In nucleotides, the CDR3 is TGTGCCAGCAGTTTAATTGGGACACTGAACACCGGGGAGCTGTTTTTT.

The sample holds a few counts of this clonotype. The chain uses TRBV12-3 or TRBV12-4 and TRBJ2-7; 8 bases match TRBD2. Losses at the gene ends were 6 bases for V and 1 base for J; bases not matched to a gene: 11. The CDR3 contains 16 residues. The chain's CDR3 is CASSPLRAGESYEQYF. Written as DNA, the CDR3 is TGTGCCAGCAGCCCTTTAAGAGCGGGGGAGTCCTACGAGCAGTACTTC.

The CDR3 spells CASRGGSNEQFF. In DNA, the CDR3 is TGCGCCAGTCGGGGGGGTAGCAATGAGCAGTTCTTC. The V gene is TRBV5-1, the J gene TRBJ2-1; 8 bases match TRBD2. Looked up from germline, CDR1 is SGHRS and CDR2 is YFSETQ. The V segment lost 8 bases and the J segment 6 bases; nucleotides outside the gene matches: 4. The CDR3 is 12 residues long.

There are many counts of this clonotype. This chain links TRBV15 with TRBJ2-4; TRBD1 might be the D (5 bases). The CDR3 is 18 amino acids. CDR1 LNHNV and CDR2 YYDKDF come from the germline V gene (reference sequence). Trimming took 0 bases from V and 0 from J, leaving 15 bases between them. CDR3 region: CATSRDPNRKLAKNIQYF. CDR3 DNA: TGTGCCACCAGCAGAGACCCCAACAGGAAGCTAGCCAAAAACATTCAGTACTTC.

This rearrangement joins TRBV12-3 or TRBV12-4 to TRBJ2-7, with 7 bases lining up with TRBD2. The CDR3 contains 18 residues. V lost 3 bases, J lost 1 base, and 15 bases stayed unmatched. The CDR3 nucleotides are TGTGCCAGCAGTTTTAGGGCGGTTTTGGGGACTACATCCTACGAGCAGTACTTC. It translates to CASSFRAVLGTTSYEQYF.

This rearrangement joins TRBV3-1 to TRBJ1-5; 9 bases line up with TRBD1. Unmatched junction bases numbered 6, after V lost 4 bases and J lost 5 bases. Germline V gene data show CDR1 as LGHDT and CDR2 as YNNKEL (reference sequence). The CDR3 runs 15 residues. This chain's CDR3 is CASSPGTGRYQPQHF. CDR3 bases: TGTGCCAGCAGCCCCGGGACAGGGAGGTATCAGCCCCAGCATTTT.

This clonotype was seen more than once but under ten times. This chain joins TRBV25-1 and TRBJ2-3, with 14 positions matching TRBD2. The CDR3 consists of 17 residues. CDR1 MGHDK and CDR2 SYGVNS come from the germline V gene. Unmatched junction bases numbered 5, after V lost 3 bases and J lost 3 bases. The CDR3 is CASSEGLAGARTDTQYF. The DNA of the CDR3 is TGTGCCAGCAGTGAGGGACTAGCGGGAGCTAGGACAGATACGCAGTATTTT.

The table lists this clonotype with a few counts. The V gene is TRBV19, the J gene TRBJ2-2, with 8 bases identical to TRBD2. This CDR3 has 13 residues. V trimming: 10 bases; J trimming: 5 bases; junction bases outside the gene matches: 6. Germline assignment: CDR1 LNHDA and CDR2 SQIVND (reference sequence). CDR3 protein: CATRASGTGELFF. The CDR3 region has the DNA TGTGCCACGAGGGCTAGCGGGACCGGGGAGCTGTTTTTT.

The gene calls are TRBV5-1 and TRBJ1-1, with 11 bases lining up with TRBD1. CDR1 SGHRS and CDR2 YFSETQ come from the germline V gene. This CDR3 is built from 16 residues. V lost 4 bases, J lost 0 bases, and 5 bases stayed unmatched. In DNA form, the CDR3 reads TGCGCCAGCAGCCAGGGACAGGGGGGTCTGAACACTGAAGCTTTCTTT. Translating gives CASSQGQGGLNTEAFF.

In its sample, this clonotype was seen once. The chain links TRBV6-2 or TRBV6-3 to TRBJ2-6; D remains ambiguous. The CDR3 consists of 19 residues. Germline CDR1 and CDR2: MNHEY and SVGEGT. Trimming cost V 2 bases and J 0 bases, with 17 bases left between them. CDR3 loop: CASSYLITTQISGANVLTF. The CDR3 DNA follows: TGTGCCAGCAGTTACCTAATCACTACACAGATCTCTGGGGCCAACGTCCTGACTTTC.

In this sample, this clonotype turned up a few times. The CDR3 DNA sequence: TGTGCCAGCAGTGCCCCGGGCAGTAACTATGGCTACACCTTC. Amino acid sequence: CASSAPGSNYGYTF. J is TRBJ1-2 and V is TRBV28, with D unclear. V was trimmed by 5 bases and J by 1 base, leaving 11 bases between them. The V gene's germline CDR1 is MDHEN and CDR2 SYDVKM. The CDR3 is 14 amino acids.

This rearrangement joins TRBV24-1 to TRBJ1-2; D unresolved. V was trimmed by 3 bases and J by 4 bases, leaving 11 bases between them. This CDR3 is built from 14 residues. The germline V gene encodes CDR1 KGHDR and CDR2 SFDVKD. The CDR3 protein is CATSDALLGYGYTF. CDR3 sequence (DNA): TGTGCCACCAGTGATGCCCTTTTGGGCTATGGCTACACCTTC.

V is TRBV6-2 or TRBV6-3 and J is TRBJ1-1, with 7 bases fitting TRBD1. Germline CDR1 is MNHEY and CDR2 is SVGEGT. Trimming at V came to 7 bases and at J to 5 bases, leaving 4 bases not matched to a gene. The CDR3 sequence is 12 residues long. The CDR3 protein is CASNRGRTEAFF. CDR3 bases: TGTGCCAGCAACAGGGGAAGGACTGAAGCTTTCTTT.

This clonotype was recorded a few times. The gene calls are TRBV20-1 and TRBJ2-7; D is tentatively TRBD1 or TRBD2 (7 bases each). V dropped 3 bases and J dropped 2 bases, with 20 bases sitting between them. The CDR3 is made up of 16 amino acids. CDR1 and CDR2 from the germline V gene are DFQATT and SNEGSKA (reference sequence). In DNA, the CDR3 is TGCAGTGCTAGTTCAGGGGGGGCATACCCGACCTACGAGCAGTACTTC. Translation gives CSASSGGAYPTYEQYF.

The rearrangement joins TRBV7-2 to TRBJ2-7; 11 positions agree with TRBD2. V shed 4 bases and J 5 bases; nucleotides not matched to a gene: 7. Germline values: CDR1 SGHTA, CDR2 FQGNSA. This CDR3 spans 15 amino acids. The CDR3: CASSYPTSGTNEQYF. The CDR3, as DNA: TGTGCCAGCAGCTACCCGACTAGCGGGACGAACGAGCAGTACTTC.

The chain carries TRBV4-3 and TRBJ2-6; D is ambiguous. V was trimmed by 0 bases and J by 0 bases, leaving 12 bases between them. The CDR3 runs 18 residues. Per germline, CDR1 LGHNA and CDR2 YSLEER. CDR3 in amino acids: CASSQDKNRYSGANVLTF. CDR3 nucleotide sequence: TGCGCCAGCAGCCAAGATAAAAACAGATACTCTGGGGCCAACGTCCTGACTTTC.

The table lists this clonotype with a few counts. V and J are TRBV9 and TRBJ2-1; 8 bases map to TRBD2. CDR1 and CDR2 (germline): SGDLS, YYNGEE. V lost 0 bases and J lost 9; bases outside the gene matches: 8. The CDR3 has 15 amino acids. This CDR3 is CASSVGRGGLGEQFF. The CDR3 DNA follows: TGTGCCAGCAGCGTAGGTCGGGGGGGCCTGGGTGAGCAGTTCTTC.

The chain links TRBV10-3 to TRBJ2-2; D is possibly TRBD1 (5 bases). V gave up 4 bases and J gave up 0 bases, with 9 bases separating them. The CDR3 sequence is 15 residues long. Germline V lookup: CDR1 ENHRY, CDR2 SYGVKD. CDR3 sequence reads: CAISGRTTNTGELFF. The CDR3 region has the DNA TGTGCCATCAGTGGACGGACAACGAACACCGGGGAGCTGTTTTTT.

This clonotype has just a few counts. The CDR3 loop reads CASSLKVPLRETQYF. CDR3 DNA: TGTGCCAGCAGCTTGAAGGTCCCCCTACGGGAGACCCAGTACTTC. The gene calls are TRBV5-6 and TRBJ2-5; D call uncertain. The CDR3 runs 15 residues. V lost 1 base, J lost 5 bases, and 15 bases lay in between. Germline CDR1 SGHDT, CDR2 YYEEEE.

This clonotype was found a few times. This chain joins TRBV6-1 and TRBJ1-1, with 8 bases lining up with TRBD1. Germline CDR1 and CDR2: MNHNS and SASEGT. Unmatched junction bases numbered 13, after V lost 6 bases and J lost 4 bases. There are 16 residues in the CDR3. This chain's CDR3 is CASRRRGQGAVTEAFF. CDR3 nucleotides: TGTGCCAGCAGGCGCAGGGGGCAGGGGGCCGTCACTGAAGCTTTCTTT.

The chain carries TRBV19 and TRBJ2-5; D is possibly TRBD1 or TRBD2 (6 bases each). Trimming stripped 3 bases from V and 4 bases from J, with 15 bases between. The CDR3 extends over 15 amino acids. From germline, CDR1 is LNHDA and CDR2 SQIVND (reference sequence). The DNA of the CDR3 is TGTGCCAGTAGTATTGAGGCGGGACAAGCAGAGACCCAGTACTTC. It encodes CASSIEAGQAETQYF.